The 31 T cell receptor beta chains in this list originate from one sample, sequenced in a study of T cell repertoires in cytomegalovirus infection. Via MiXCR, TCRdb re-called the reads, giving one row per CDR3 protein. The table has around 280,000 distinct CDR3 sequences, roughly an eighth seen once. Sequencing was done on a sample of PBMCs. These receptors all come from a human donor in good health (CMV status not recorded). Some clones in this sample may be carry-over from other donors' samples.

This clonotype appeared many times. The chain combines TRBV20-1 with TRBJ2-7, with TRBD1 as a possible D gene (6 bases). Germline CDR1 and CDR2: DFQATT and SNEGSKA (reference sequence). CDR3 size: 15 residues. With 6 bases removed from V and 2 bases from J, the gap between germline ends came to 20 bases. In DNA, the CDR3 is TGCAGTGCGCTCCATGGACAGTTAGGGGCCTACGAGCAGTACTTC. Protein: CSALHGQLGAYEQYF.

This clonotype was detected many times. V and J are TRBV6-1 and TRBJ2-7; no firm D call. Germline V gives CDR1 MNHNS, CDR2 SASEGT. The CDR3 consists of 14 residues. V lost 0 bases and J lost 1, with 7 bases in between. The CDR3 sequence is CASSEASQSYEQYF. The CDR3 DNA sequence: TGTGCCAGCAGTGAAGCGTCCCAGTCCTACGAGCAGTACTTC.

This clonotype was seen a handful of times. In DNA, the CDR3 is TGTGCCAGCAGCTTGCTCGGGGATAATTCACCCCTCCACTTT. Its protein product is CASSLLGDNSPLHF. V gene TRBV5-4 combines with J gene TRBJ1-6; no definite D call. V was pared by 1 base and J by 5 bases, with 7 bases between. Germline CDR1 is SGHNT and CDR2 is YYREEE (reference sequence). There are 14 residues in the CDR3.

This clonotype showed up just a few times. The chain employs TRBV2 and TRBJ1-4, with 7 bases identical to TRBD1. Germline V lookup: CDR1 SNHLY, CDR2 FYNNEI. This CDR3 is 15 amino acids long. V shed 7 bases, J shed 8 bases, and the junction held 13 bases outside the gene matches. CDR3 sequence reads: CASTQVRGQGEKLFF. In DNA, the CDR3 is TGTGCCAGCACGCAAGTTAGGGGGCAGGGAGAAAAACTGTTTTTT.

In this sample, this clonotype turned up many times. The chain has TRBV7-9 and TRBJ1-5; tentative D call: TRBD1 (6 bases). This CDR3 spans 11 amino acids. Between the trimmed V and J ends, which lost 8 bases and 4 bases, there was a span of 6 bases. Per the germline V gene, CDR1 is SEHNR and CDR2 is FQNEAQ (reference sequence). In DNA form, the CDR3 reads TGTGCCAGCGGACAGAATCAGCCCCAGCATTTT. Its protein is CASGQNQPQHF.

The chain joins TRBV20-1 to TRBJ1-3, with D unresolved. Trimming cost V 5 bases and J 4 bases, with 15 bases left between them. The CDR3 is made up of 14 amino acids. Germline loops: CDR1 DFQATT, CDR2 SNEGSKA (reference sequence). Here the CDR3 DNA reads TGCAGTGCTGAAGTCCCTTTGGCAGGAAACACCATATATTTT. Translating it yields CSAEVPLAGNTIYF.

The sample holds many counts of this clonotype. V usage is TRBV7-9 and J usage is TRBJ2-2; TRBD2 is a possible D gene (6 bases). CDR1 is SEHNR and CDR2 is FQNEAQ in the germline V gene (reference sequence). This CDR3 has 14 amino acids. V lost 6 bases and J lost 4, with 12 bases in between. The CDR3 loop reads CASSMAGSTGELFF. CDR3 DNA sequence: TGTGCCAGCAGTATGGCGGGAAGCACCGGGGAGCTGTTTTTT. The complete variable domain, with remaining parts taken from reference TRBV7-9 and TRBJ2-2, reads DTGVSQNPRHKITKRGQNVTFRCDPISEHNRLYWYRQTLGQGPEFLTYFQNEAQLEKSRLLSDRFSAERPKGSFSTLEIQRTEQGDSAMYLCASSMAGSTGELFFGEGSRLTVL.

This clonotype was seen many times. V usage is TRBV28 and J usage is TRBJ2-2; no reliable D call. V was cut by 3 bases and J by 6 bases, with 14 bases left in between. CDR3 length: 15 amino acids. Germline V gene data show CDR1 as MDHEN and CDR2 as SYDVKM. This CDR3 is CASSFNSRLPGELFF. The CDR3 nucleotides read TGTGCCAGCAGTTTTAACAGTCGATTGCCCGGGGAGCTGTTTTTT.

This clonotype occurred many times. J is TRBJ2-1 and V is TRBV4-3, with TRBD1 matching 9 bases. V gave up 1 base and J gave up 6 bases; unmatched junction bases: 4. CDR1 is LGHNA and CDR2 is YSLEER in the germline V gene. The CDR3 is made up of 15 amino acids. The CDR3 region has the DNA TGCGCCAGCAGCCAAGGACAGGGGGGATCCAATGAGCAGTTCTTC. Amino acid sequence: CASSQGQGGSNEQFF.

V and J are TRBV7-3 and TRBJ1-2, with D uncertain. V lost 7 bases and J 0 bases, leaving 12 bases between the germline ends. There are 14 residues in the CDR3. Germline V gene lookup returns CDR1 SGHTA and CDR2 FQGTGA. This chain's CDR3 is CASTTTRTNYGYTF. CDR3 DNA: TGTGCCAGCACCACGACCAGGACTAACTATGGCTACACCTTC. Using reference TRBV7-3 and TRBJ1-2 for the parts outside the CDR3, the full variable domain is GAGVSQTPSNKVTEKGKYVELRCDPISGHTALYWYRQSLGQGPEFLIYFQGTGAADDSGLPNDRFFAVRPEGSVSTLKIQRTERGDSAVYLCASTTTRTNYGYTFGSGTRLTVV.

This clonotype was detected only once. The rearrangement uses TRBV5-1 and TRBJ2-1, with 9 nucleotides matching TRBD2. The germline gives CDR1 SGHRS, CDR2 YFSETQ. The CDR3 consists of 18 residues. Germline trimming cut 2 bases from V and 0 bases from J; bases unmatched to any gene: 9. The DNA for the CDR3 is TGCGCCAGCAGCTTCGTGTCTAGCGGGACTAGCTCCTACAATGAGCAGTTCTTC. Translating gives CASSFVSSGTSSYNEQFF.

The V call is TRBV20-1, the J call TRBJ2-1; 8 nucleotides agree with TRBD1. Per the germline V gene, CDR1 is DFQATT and CDR2 is SNEGSKA (reference sequence). V gave up 3 bases and J gave up 0 bases; unmatched junction bases: 10. The CDR3 is made up of 17 amino acids. The CDR3 nucleotides are TGCAGTGCTAGTAGGGACAGGTCAATAAGCTCCTACAATGAGCAGTTCTTC. It codes for CSASRDRSISSYNEQFF.

This clonotype was seen many times. The chain has TRBV11-3 and TRBJ2-2, with unresolved D. This CDR3 has 13 residues. CDR1 SGHNT and CDR2 YENEEA come from the germline V gene. Trimming stripped 3 bases from V and 7 bases from J, with 9 bases between. CDR3 sequence reads: CASSFTPIGELFF. The CDR3 nucleotides read TGTGCCAGCAGCTTCACCCCCATCGGGGAGCTGTTTTTT. The whole variable domain, remainder taken from reference TRBV11-3 and TRBJ2-2, is EAGVVQSPRYKIIEKKQPVAFWCNPISGHNTLYWYLQNLGQGPELLIRYENEEAVDDSQLPKDRFSAERLKGVDSTLKIQPAELGDSAVYLCASSFTPIGELFFGEGSRLTVL.

This clonotype has more than one count but fewer than ten. The rearrangement uses TRBV20-1 and TRBJ2-5; 10 bases agree with TRBD1. V lost 0 bases and J lost 0; bases outside the gene matches: 10. This CDR3 region has 18 residues. CDR1 and CDR2 from the germline V gene are DFQATT and SNEGSKA (reference sequence). The DNA for the CDR3 is TGCAGTGCTAGAGAGCCCCTGACAGGGGGCGAGTACCAAGAGACCCAGTACTTC. This encodes CSAREPLTGGEYQETQYF.

The sample holds many counts of this clonotype. This chain connects TRBV7-9 to TRBJ2-1, with D tentatively TRBD1 or TRBD2 (5 bases each). V gave up 2 bases and J gave up 4 bases, with 21 bases separating them. CDR1 and CDR2 (germline): SEHNR, FQNEAQ (reference sequence). The CDR3 is 18 amino acids. In DNA form, the CDR3 reads TGTGCCAGCAGCTTAATCGGGGCGGGCTCCGGGGTTTACAATGAGCAGTTCTTC. The encoded protein is CASSLIGAGSGVYNEQFF.

The J gene is TRBJ2-1, the V gene TRBV20-1; 7 nucleotides match TRBD2. CDR1 is DFQATT, CDR2 SNEGSKA, per germline (reference sequence). CDR3 length equals 16 residues. Trimming took 3 bases from V and 2 from J; bases not matched to a gene: 10. CDR3 nucleotide sequence: TGCAGTGCTAGTCCGCCGGGGGGAGGCCCCTACAATGAGCAGTTCTTC. Protein product: CSASPPGGGPYNEQFF.

This clonotype came up a few times. This chain links TRBV2 with TRBJ2-6; D is unresolved. The CDR3 totals 14 residues. Germline lookup yields CDR1 SNHLY and CDR2 FYNNEI. The V end lost 2 bases, the J end lost 0 bases, and 2 bases lay between the germline ends. The CDR3 reads CASSELSGANVLTF. CDR3 DNA sequence: TGTGCCAGCAGTGAACTCTCTGGGGCCAACGTCCTGACTTTC.

A few counts support this clonotype. The genes are TRBV20-1 and TRBJ2-5, with D tentatively TRBD1 (6 bases). Germline loops: CDR1 DFQATT, CDR2 SNEGSKA (reference sequence). The CDR3 runs 14 residues. The V end lost 2 bases, the J end lost 2 bases, and 12 bases lay between the germline ends. CDR3 residues: CSARPGHGQETQYF. CDR3 nucleotides: TGCAGTGCTAGACCGGGACACGGTCAAGAGACCCAGTACTTC.

This clonotype was seen ten or more times. The V and J genes are TRBV6-1 and TRBJ2-3; 8 nucleotides match TRBD2. The CDR3 totals 15 residues. The V segment lost 7 bases and the J segment 4 bases; nucleotides outside the gene matches: 10. CDR1 is MNHNS, CDR2 SASEGT, per germline. CDR3 protein: CASKDLERESDTQYF. CDR3 bases: TGTGCCAGCAAGGACCTCGAGCGGGAGTCAGATACGCAGTATTTT.

The chain recombines TRBV3-1 with TRBJ2-1, with D possibly matching TRBD1 (6 bases). The CDR3 is 13 residues long. CDR1 is LGHDT and CDR2 is YNNKEL in the germline V gene (reference sequence). The ends were cut back, 4 bases at V and 5 bases at J, with 9 bases in the middle. This CDR3 is CASSRGQNNEQFF. For the CDR3, the DNA is TGTGCCAGCAGCCGGGGGCAAAACAATGAGCAGTTCTTC.

This clonotype was recorded many times. The chain has TRBV5-5 and TRBJ2-7, with TRBD2 matching over 13 bases. Germline V lookup: CDR1 SGHKS, CDR2 YYEKEE (reference sequence). This CDR3 contains 17 residues. J gave up 6 bases and V 5 bases, and 14 bases lay outside the gene matches. CDR3 amino acids: CASSLSGTSGALGEQYF. The CDR3 DNA sequence: TGTGCCAGCAGTTTGTCCGGGACTAGCGGGGCTTTAGGCGAGCAGTACTTC.

This clonotype was counted many times. V usage is TRBV6-1 and J usage is TRBJ1-5; a weak D match, TRBD1 (5 bases). Trimming left V 2 bases short and J 4 bases short, with 9 bases between. Germline V gene sequence: CDR1 MNHNS, CDR2 SASEGT. The CDR3 has 14 residues. The CDR3 DNA follows: TGTGCCAGCAGTGAAAGACGGGGGAATCAGCCCCAGCATTTT. Translated: CASSERRGNQPQHF.

This clonotype was seen only a few times. The chain links TRBV14 to TRBJ1-1; tentatively, D is TRBD1 (6 bases). Germline V gene lookup returns CDR1 SGHDN and CDR2 FVKESK. The CDR3 sequence is 15 residues long. Trimming pared 0 bases from V and 10 bases from J, leaving 18 bases between. DNA for the CDR3: TGTGCCAGCAGCCAAGAGTACAACCAGGGGAGTGGAGCTTTCTTT. Encoded protein: CASSQEYNQGSGAFF.

The chain joins TRBV5-1 to TRBJ1-1; D is uncertain. The CDR3 totals 14 residues. Germline CDR1 SGHRS, CDR2 YFSETQ. V lost 1 base and J lost 8, with 15 bases in between. As DNA, the CDR3 is TGCGCCAGCAGCTTGTCTCCCAGCTTATTAGAAGCTTTCTTT. Encoded protein: CASSLSPSLLEAFF.

This clonotype was observed a few times. The chain recombines TRBV4-1 with TRBJ1-1; D call uncertain. There are 13 residues in the CDR3. CDR1 and CDR2 (germline): MGHRA, YSYEKL. The V end was cut by 5 bases, the J end by 1 base, with 8 bases between. The CDR3 protein is CASSNVGNTEAFF. The CDR3 DNA reads as TGCGCCAGCAGCAACGTCGGGAACACTGAAGCTTTCTTT.

This clonotype was seen many times. The chain uses TRBV11-1 and TRBJ2-1; a weak D match, TRBD2 (6 bases). The germline V gene has CDR1 SGHAT and CDR2 FQDESV (reference sequence). This CDR3 has 15 residues. The ends were cut back, 5 bases at V and 7 bases at J, with 18 bases in the middle. CDR3 sequence: CASSTTRSSSNEQFF. Written as DNA, the CDR3 is TGTGCCAGCAGCACGACTAGGAGTAGCTCGAATGAGCAGTTCTTC.

The V and J genes are TRBV5-1 and TRBJ1-4, with 9 bases fitting TRBD1. Germline lookup yields CDR1 SGHRS and CDR2 YFSETQ. The CDR3 sequence is 15 residues long. The V gene end was trimmed by 4 bases and the J gene end by 7 bases; junction bases not matched to a gene: 8. CDR3 bases: TGCGCCAGCAGCGACAACAGGGGGCTGGGTGAAAAACTGTTTTTT. Its protein is CASSDNRGLGEKLFF. The variable domain in full, with the rest retrieved from reference TRBV5-1 and TRBJ1-4, is KAGVTQTPRYLIKTRGQQVTLSCSPISGHRSVSWYQQTPGQGLQFLFEYFSETQRNKGNFPGRFSGRQFSNSRSEMNVSTLELGDSALYLCASSDNRGLGEKLFFGSGTQLSVL.

In DNA form, the CDR3 reads TGTGCCAGCAGCCCCAGGGTGAGCACTGAAGCTTTCTTT. Its translation: CASSPRVSTEAFF. This chain connects TRBV14 to TRBJ1-1; weak D call: TRBD1 (5 bases). V lost 4 bases and J lost 4, with 10 bases in between. There are 13 residues in the CDR3. Germline V gene lookup returns CDR1 SGHDN and CDR2 FVKESK.

This clonotype was seen a few times. The chain carries TRBV20-1 and TRBJ2-1; no clear D. V was shortened by 1 base and J by 2 bases, with 9 bases between the two germline ends. This CDR3 spans 14 amino acids. Germline V gene lookup returns CDR1 DFQATT and CDR2 SNEGSKA (reference sequence). This chain's CDR3 is CSARAVPTYNEQFF. The CDR3 DNA reads as TGCAGTGCTAGAGCAGTGCCTACCTACAATGAGCAGTTCTTC.

This clonotype was counted at least ten times. J is TRBJ2-5 and V is TRBV7-2; a possible D gene is TRBD1 (6 bases). Between the trimmed V and J ends, which lost 5 bases and 7 bases, there was a span of 20 bases. This CDR3 comprises 15 residues. Germline CDR1 is SGHTA and CDR2 is FQGNSA. The CDR3 loop reads CASSPLNPVGGTQYF. As DNA, the CDR3 is TGTGCCAGCAGCCCCCTCAACCCGGTAGGGGGGACCCAGTACTTC. Together with reference TRBV7-2 and TRBJ2-5, the CDR3 gives the full variable domain: GAGVSQSPSNKVTEKGKDVELRCDPISGHTALYWYRQSLGQGLEFLIYFQGNSAPDKSGLPSDRFSAERTGGSVSTLTIQRTQQEDSAVYLCASSPLNPVGGTQYFGPGTRLLVL.

This clonotype was picked up many times. The rearrangement uses TRBV12-3 or TRBV12-4 and TRBJ2-2; TRBD2 is a possible D gene (6 bases). Trimming shortened V by 6 bases and J by 3 bases, and 11 bases separated the two germline ends. The CDR3 runs 14 residues. The CDR3 loop is CASSPGLYTGELFF. DNA for the CDR3: TGTGCCAGCAGCCCAGGACTATACACCGGGGAGCTGTTTTTT.